The T cell receptor (beta chain) described here comes from a study of cytomegalovirus exposure and HLA in healthy donors. Study as a whole: Sequencing of some 190 million T cells in an earlier analysis found under 120 million unique TCR beta sequences. Early released data comprised 80 million or so unique TCRs from HLA-typed donors.

Study results and caveats: Available immune exposure information was restricted to CMV serostatus only. Among CMV-associated TCR beta chains, most appeared HLA-restricted in a later analysis.

The germline CDR1 and CDR2 sequences are MNHNY and SVGAGI (reference sequence). V dropped 6 bases and J dropped 1; count of bases not matched to a gene: 4. The CDR3 runs to 14 residues. A word on this clone: Its antigen is unknown.

PCR involved 60 Vbeta and 13 Jbeta primers. Repertoires were generated with immunoSEQ multiplex PCR, while TCRdb's copy carries only in-frame clones and drops some. The sample shows fewer than 75,000 clones, and more than 15% sits with its ten largest clones. The sequence came from a boy aged 5-17 years in good health and CMV-seronegative. This chain connects TRBV6-6 to TRBJ1-1; 8 positions agree with TRBD1. The sequenced sample consisted of PBMCs. The CDR3 here is CASRPGGSNTEAFF. The CDR3, as DNA: TGTGCCAGCAGGCCAGGGGGCTCGAACACTGAAGCTTTCTTT.